This T cell receptor beta chain was sequenced for a study of cytomegalovirus exposure and HLA in healthy donors. CDR3 length: 15 residues. V lost 3 bases to trimming and J lost 5 bases, with 17 bases between them. Germline lookup yields CDR1 MNHEY and CDR2 SMNVEV (reference sequence). The PCR had 60 Vbeta and 13 Jbeta primers. Generated by immunoSEQ multiplex PCR, the TCRdb table keeps only in-frame clones and is missing some. In the table there are approximately 65,000 clones, about 63% of which are singletons. The sample consisted of PBMCs. This chain uses TRBV27 with TRBJ2-7, with D maybe TRBD2 (7 bases). The receptor was isolated from a man in his forties in good health and CMV-seropositive. The CDR3 DNA sequence: TGTGCCAGCAGTTTGGGGGGGGGCGAAGTCAACGAGCAGTACTTC. Amino acids: CASSLGGGEVNEQYF.